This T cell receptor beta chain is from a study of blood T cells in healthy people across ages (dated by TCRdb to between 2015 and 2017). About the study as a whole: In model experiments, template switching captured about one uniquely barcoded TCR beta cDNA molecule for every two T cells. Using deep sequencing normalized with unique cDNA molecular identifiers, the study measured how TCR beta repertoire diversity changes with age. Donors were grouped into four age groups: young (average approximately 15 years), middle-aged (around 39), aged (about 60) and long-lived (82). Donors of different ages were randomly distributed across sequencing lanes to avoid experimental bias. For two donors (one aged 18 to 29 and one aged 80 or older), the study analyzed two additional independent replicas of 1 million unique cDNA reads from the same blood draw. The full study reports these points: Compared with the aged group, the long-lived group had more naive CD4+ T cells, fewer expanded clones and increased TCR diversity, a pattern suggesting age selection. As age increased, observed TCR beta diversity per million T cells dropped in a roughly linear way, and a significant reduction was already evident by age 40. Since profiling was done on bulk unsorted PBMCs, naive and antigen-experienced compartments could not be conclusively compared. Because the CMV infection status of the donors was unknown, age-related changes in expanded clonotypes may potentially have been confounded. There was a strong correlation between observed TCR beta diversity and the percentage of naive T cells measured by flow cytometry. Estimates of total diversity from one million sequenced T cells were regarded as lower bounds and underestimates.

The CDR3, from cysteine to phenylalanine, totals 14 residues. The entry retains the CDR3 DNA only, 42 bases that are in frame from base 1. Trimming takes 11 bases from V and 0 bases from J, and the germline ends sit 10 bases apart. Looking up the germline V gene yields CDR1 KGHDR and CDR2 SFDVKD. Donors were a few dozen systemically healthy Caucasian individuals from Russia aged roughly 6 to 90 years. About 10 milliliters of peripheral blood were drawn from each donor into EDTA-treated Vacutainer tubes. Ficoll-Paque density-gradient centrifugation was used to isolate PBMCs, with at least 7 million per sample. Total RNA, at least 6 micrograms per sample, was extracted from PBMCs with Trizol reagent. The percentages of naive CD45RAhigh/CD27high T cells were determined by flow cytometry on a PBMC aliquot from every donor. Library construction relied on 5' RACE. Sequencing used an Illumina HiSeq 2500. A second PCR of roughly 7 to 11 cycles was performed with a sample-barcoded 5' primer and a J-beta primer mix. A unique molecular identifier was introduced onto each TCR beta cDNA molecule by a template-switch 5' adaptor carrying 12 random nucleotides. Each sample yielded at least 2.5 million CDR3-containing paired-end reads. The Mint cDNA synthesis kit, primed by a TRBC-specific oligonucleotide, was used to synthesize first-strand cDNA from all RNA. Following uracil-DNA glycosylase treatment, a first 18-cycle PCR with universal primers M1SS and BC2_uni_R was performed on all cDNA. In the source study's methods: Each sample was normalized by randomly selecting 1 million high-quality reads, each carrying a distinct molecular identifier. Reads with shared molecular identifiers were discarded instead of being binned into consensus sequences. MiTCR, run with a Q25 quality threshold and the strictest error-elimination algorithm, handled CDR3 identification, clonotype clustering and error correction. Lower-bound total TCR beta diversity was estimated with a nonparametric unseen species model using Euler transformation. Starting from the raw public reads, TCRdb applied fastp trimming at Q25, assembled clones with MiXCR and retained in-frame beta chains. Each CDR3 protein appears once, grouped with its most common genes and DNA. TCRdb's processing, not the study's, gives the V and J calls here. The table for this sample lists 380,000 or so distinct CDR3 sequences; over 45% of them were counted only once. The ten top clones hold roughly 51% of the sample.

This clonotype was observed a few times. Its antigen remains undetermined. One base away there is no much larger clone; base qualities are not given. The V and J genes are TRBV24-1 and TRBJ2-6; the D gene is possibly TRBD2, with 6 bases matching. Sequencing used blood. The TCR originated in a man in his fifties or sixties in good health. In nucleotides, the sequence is TGTGCCATCGGGGGACGCTCTGGGGCCAACGTCCTGACTTTC. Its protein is CAIGGRSGANVLTF.